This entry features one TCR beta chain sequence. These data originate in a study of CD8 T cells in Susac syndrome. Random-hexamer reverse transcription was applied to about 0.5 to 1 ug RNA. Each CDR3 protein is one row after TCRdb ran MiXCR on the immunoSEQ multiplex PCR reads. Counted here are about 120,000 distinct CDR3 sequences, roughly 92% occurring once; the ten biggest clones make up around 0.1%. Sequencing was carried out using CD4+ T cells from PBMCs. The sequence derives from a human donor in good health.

This chain's CDR3 is CASSYELRVYGYTF. The CDR3 DNA follows: TGTGCCAGCAGTTACGAACTCAGAGTCTATGGCTACACCTTC. The rearrangement uses TRBV6-2 or TRBV6-3 and TRBJ1-2; D uncertain. CDR1 and CDR2 from the germline V gene are MNHEY and SVGEGT. V lost 2 bases and J 4 bases, leaving 11 bases between the germline ends. This CDR3 is 14 amino acids long.